Listed here are 24 T cell receptor beta chains from one sample, sequenced in a study of human T cells and chemical hapten exposure. Time point: patch test 2, 6 weeks after DPC sensitization. Treatment here: therapeutic diphenylcyclopropenone sensitization with weekly scalp DPC. MiXCR, applied by TCRdb to the RACE reads, yields one record per CDR3 protein. The data contain around 82,000 distinct CDR3 sequences, 6% to 8.5% of them singletons. Sequenced material: whole blood, taken in connection with sensitization to the hapten diphenylcyclopropenone (DPC). These TCRs come from a woman aged 30 to 39 with alopecia areata. Some clones in this sample may be carry-over from other donors' samples.

This clonotype was observed at least ten times. This chain links TRBV11-2 with TRBJ2-3, with 11 bases identical to TRBD2. V gave up 5 bases and J gave up 6 bases; unmatched junction bases: 7. CDR3 length: 15 amino acids. CDR1 and CDR2 (germline): SGHAT, FQNNGV. The CDR3 sequence is CASSPLAGGGDTQYF. The CDR3 coding sequence is TGTGCCAGCAGCCCCCTAGCGGGGGGTGGGGATACGCAGTATTTT.

V is TRBV7-6 and J is TRBJ1-1; D not resolved. The CDR3 extends over 13 amino acids. V gave up 4 bases and J gave up 4 bases, with 10 bases separating them. Germline assignment: CDR1 SGHVS and CDR2 FNYEAQ. In DNA, the CDR3 is TGTGCCAGCAGCTCCCTCTTGGGCACTGAAGCTTTCTTT. Its protein is CASSSLLGTEAFF. The full variable domain, with the rest looked up from reference TRBV7-6 and TRBJ1-1, is GAGVSQSPRYKVTKRGQDVALRCDPISGHVSLYWYRQALGQGPEFLTYFNYEAQQDKSGLPNDRFSAERPEGSISTLTIQRTEQRDSAMYRCASSSLLGTEAFFGQGTRLTVV.

This clonotype was seen at least ten times. V and J are TRBV25-1 and TRBJ2-1; 8 bases are a match to TRBD2. Trimming cost V 8 bases and J 7 bases; bases outside gene matches: 19. The length of the CDR3 is 17 residues. Per the germline V gene, CDR1 is MGHDK and CDR2 is SYGVNS. CDR3 protein: CASQEDRSGGPWNEQFF. As DNA, the CDR3 is TGTGCCAGCCAAGAAGATAGGAGCGGGGGCCCTTGGAATGAGCAGTTCTTC.

This clonotype was seen only a few times. The chain recombines TRBV12-3 or TRBV12-4 with TRBJ1-2; no clear D. CDR3 length: 11 residues. V dropped 5 bases and J dropped 8 bases, with 9 bases sitting between them. The CDR3 reads CASSNVQGYTF. The CDR3 DNA sequence: TGTGCCAGCAGTAATGTGCAGGGCTACACCTTC.

This clonotype was seen a handful of times. The rearrangement links TRBV5-1 to TRBJ1-1; D is possibly TRBD1 (6 bases). This CDR3 contains 16 residues. Trimming took 3 bases from V and 0 from J, leaving 15 bases between them. Germline V gives CDR1 SGHRS, CDR2 YFSETQ. CDR3 coding DNA: TGCGCCAGCAGCTGGGGGCGGTCAGGGATGAACACTGAAGCTTTCTTT. It codes for CASSWGRSGMNTEAFF.

Regarding this clonotype: One end of the junction varies from germline; a read error may be responsible. The rearrangement uses TRBV18 and TRBJ1-1, with D tentatively TRBD1 (5 bases). The CDR3 runs to 13 residues. The germline CDR1 and CDR2 sequences are KGHSH and LQKENI. The CDR3 DNA sequence: TGTGCCAGCTCCCTGACGGGGGGGACTGAAGCTTACTTT. This gives the protein CASSLTGGTEAYF.

This clonotype was seen at least ten times. The rearrangement uses TRBV9 and TRBJ1-2; D unresolved. Trimming took 6 bases from V and 4 from J, leaving 16 bases between them. The CDR3 has 14 residues. The germline V gene encodes CDR1 SGDLS and CDR2 YYNGEE. In nucleotides, the CDR3 is TGTGCCAGCAAGGTAGACCTAAGTTTCTATGGCTACACCTTC. Residues: CASKVDLSFYGYTF.

At least ten counts were recorded for this clonotype. The V gene is TRBV10-3, the J gene TRBJ1-5, with 8 bases that match TRBD1. The trim removed 3 bases at V and 0 bases at J, leaving 10 bases unmatched. Germline assignment: CDR1 ENHRY and CDR2 SYGVKD. The CDR3 covers 18 residues. CDR3 coding DNA: TGTGCCATCAGTGATCAGGGGGCTATCGGTTATAGCAATCAGCCCCAGCATTTT. Translating gives CAISDQGAIGYSNQPQHF.

In this sample, this clonotype turned up many times. This chain links TRBV20-1 with TRBJ2-3; D might be TRBD1 (5 bases). The CDR3 spans 13 residues. V lost 6 bases, J lost 5 bases, and 15 bases lay in between. CDR1 and CDR2 (germline): DFQATT, SNEGSKA (reference sequence). This chain's CDR3 is CSAVDDSRDTQYF. The CDR3 coding sequence is TGCAGTGCCGTTGACGACAGTCGAGATACGCAGTATTTT.

The sample holds many counts of this clonotype. CDR3 loop: CASSFEPTLNTEAFF. CDR3 sequence (DNA): TGCGCCAGCAGCTTCGAGCCCACTTTGAACACTGAAGCTTTCTTT. The chain carries TRBV5-1 and TRBJ1-1; D is unresolved. This CDR3 spans 15 amino acids. Germline V lookup: CDR1 SGHRS, CDR2 YFSETQ. V lost 2 bases, J lost 0 bases, and 11 bases lay in between.

This clonotype was counted between two and nine times. This chain connects TRBV9 to TRBJ1-3; D possibly corresponds to TRBD1 (6 bases). The CDR3 runs to 17 residues. Germline CDR1 and CDR2: SGDLS and YYNGEE. V lost 0 bases and J 0 bases, leaving 13 bases between the germline ends. For the CDR3, the DNA is TGTGCCAGCAGCGTAGCTGCTCGGACAGCCTCTGGAAACACCATATATTTT. Amino acids: CASSVAARTASGNTIYF.

This clonotype was seen ten or more times. The rearrangement links TRBV28 to TRBJ1-4, with a weak D call TRBD1 (6 bases). The CDR3 covers 16 residues. With 5 bases removed from V and 0 bases from J, the gap between germline ends came to 13 bases. Germline CDR1 reads MDHEN; CDR2 reads SYDVKM. The CDR3 spells CASSLRTAATNEKLFF. Here the CDR3 DNA reads TGTGCCAGCAGTCTCCGGACAGCCGCAACTAATGAAAAACTGTTTTTT. Together with reference TRBV28 and TRBJ1-4, the CDR3 gives the full variable domain: DVKVTQSSRYLVKRTGEKVFLECVQDMDHENMFWYRQDPGLGLRLIYFSYDVKMKEKGDIPEGYSVSREKKERFSLILESASTNQTSMYLCASSLRTAATNEKLFFGSGTQLSVL.

This clonotype was observed at least ten times. This rearrangement joins TRBV20-1 to TRBJ1-6; 7 bases fit TRBD1. Germline V gene data show CDR1 as DFQATT and CDR2 as SNEGSKA (reference sequence). Trimming removed 6 bases from V and 6 bases from J; junction bases left unmatched: 11. The CDR3 is 15 residues long. The CDR3 reads CSASPGTVPNSPLHF. In nucleotides, the CDR3 is TGCAGTGCCAGCCCCGGGACAGTACCTAATTCACCCCTCCACTTT.

This clonotype was seen ten or more times. This sequence joins TRBV7-2 and TRBJ2-7, with D possibly matching TRBD2 (5 bases). Trimming left V 5 bases short and J 0 bases short, with 11 bases between. From germline, CDR1 is SGHTA and CDR2 FQGNSA. The CDR3 covers 14 residues. CDR3 residues: CASSPGFSSYEQYF. Here the CDR3 DNA reads TGTGCCAGCAGCCCGGGGTTCTCCTCCTACGAGCAGTACTTC.

This clonotype has a count of ten or more. This chain connects TRBV5-6 to TRBJ2-6; maybe TRBD1 (5 bases). This CDR3 spans 16 amino acids. Trimming stripped 2 bases from V and 2 bases from J, with 11 bases between. Germline CDR1 reads SGHDT; CDR2 reads YYEEEE. This CDR3 is CASSLRATAGANVLTF. In DNA form, the CDR3 reads TGTGCCAGCAGCTTACGGGCGACAGCTGGGGCCAACGTCCTGACTTTC.

This clonotype was picked up many times. The gene calls are TRBV4-1 and TRBJ1-1, with D possibly being TRBD1 (5 bases). Germline assignment: CDR1 MGHRA and CDR2 YSYEKL. The V gene lost 1 base and the J gene lost 1 base, with 7 bases spanning the gap. There are 14 residues in the CDR3. The CDR3: CASSQVTGNTEAFF. CDR3 sequence (DNA): TGCGCCAGCAGCCAAGTAACAGGGAACACTGAAGCTTTCTTT.

This clonotype has ten or more counts. The V gene is TRBV6-6, the J gene TRBJ2-5; 12 nucleotides agree with TRBD2. V lost 5 bases and J lost 1; bases outside the gene matches: 2. Per the germline V gene, CDR1 is MNHNY and CDR2 is SVGAGI (reference sequence). CDR3 length: 15 amino acids. Here the CDR3 DNA reads TGTGCCAGCAGTAGACTAGCGGGGGCCCAAGAGACCCAGTACTTC. It specifies CASSRLAGAQETQYF.

This clonotype was seen a single time. Possible read error: a much larger clone is one base away. V and J are TRBV6-1 and TRBJ2-3; D gene ambiguous. Trimming left V 5 bases short and J 11 bases short, with 11 bases between. There are 11 residues in the CDR3. The germline CDR1 and CDR2 sequences are MNHNS and SASEGT. The CDR3 coding sequence is TGTGCCAGCAGTCCTGTTAATATGCAGTATTTT. Its translation is CASSPVNMQYF.

In this sample, this clonotype turned up many times. The chain employs TRBV12-3 or TRBV12-4 and TRBJ2-1, with D uncertain. The CDR3 runs to 11 residues. V lost 2 bases and J 9 bases, leaving 5 bases between the germline ends. CDR3 DNA: TGTGCCAGCAGTTTACGCGGTGAGCAGTTCTTC. Protein sequence: CASSLRGEQFF.

This clonotype was counted many times. V and J are TRBV11-2 and TRBJ2-4, with TRBD1 matching 9 bases. The germline CDR1 and CDR2 sequences are SGHAT and FQNNGV. The CDR3 is made up of 13 amino acids. With 3 bases clipped from V and 9 bases from J, the junction kept 3 bases outside the gene matches. CDR3 nucleotide sequence: TGTGCCAGCAGCTTTAGGACAGGGGTCATTCAGTACTTC. Encoded protein: CASSFRTGVIQYF.

There are many counts of this clonotype. This chain links TRBV12-3 or TRBV12-4 with TRBJ2-5, with no clear D. The length of the CDR3 is 12 residues. Trimming took 8 bases from V and 5 from J, leaving 12 bases between them. The CDR3 is CASRKSQETQYF. The CDR3 DNA reads as TGTGCCAGCCGAAAGAGCCAGGAGACCCAGTACTTC.

V usage is TRBV24-1 and J usage is TRBJ1-2; 8 bases map to TRBD1. Germline trimming cut 4 bases from V and 3 bases from J; bases unmatched to any gene: 3. Per the germline V gene, CDR1 is KGHDR and CDR2 is SFDVKD. CDR3 length equals 14 residues. CDR3 coding DNA: TGTGCCACCAGTGACAGGGGGCCCTACTATGGCTACACCTTC. Translated: CATSDRGPYYGYTF.

This clonotype was counted ten times or more. The V and J genes are TRBV7-9 and TRBJ2-7; no clear D. The germline V gene encodes CDR1 SEHNR and CDR2 FQNEAQ (reference sequence). The V end lost 1 base, the J end lost 4 bases, and 17 bases lay between the germline ends. The CDR3 has 16 residues. The CDR3 DNA reads TGTGCCAGCAGCTTAGTGGGCAGATCATCGCTTTACGAGCAGTACTTC. Amino acids: CASSLVGRSSLYEQYF.

There are a few counts of this clonotype. The germline gene is not matched at one end of the junction; a read error may be the cause. The V gene is TRBV20-1, the J gene TRBJ2-7; D not resolved. CDR3 size: 12 residues. The V gene's germline CDR1 is DFQATT and CDR2 SNEGSKA (reference sequence). Here the CDR3 DNA reads TGCAGTGCGAGAGACTGGTCCTACGAGCAGTACTTC. This encodes CSARDWSYEQYF.